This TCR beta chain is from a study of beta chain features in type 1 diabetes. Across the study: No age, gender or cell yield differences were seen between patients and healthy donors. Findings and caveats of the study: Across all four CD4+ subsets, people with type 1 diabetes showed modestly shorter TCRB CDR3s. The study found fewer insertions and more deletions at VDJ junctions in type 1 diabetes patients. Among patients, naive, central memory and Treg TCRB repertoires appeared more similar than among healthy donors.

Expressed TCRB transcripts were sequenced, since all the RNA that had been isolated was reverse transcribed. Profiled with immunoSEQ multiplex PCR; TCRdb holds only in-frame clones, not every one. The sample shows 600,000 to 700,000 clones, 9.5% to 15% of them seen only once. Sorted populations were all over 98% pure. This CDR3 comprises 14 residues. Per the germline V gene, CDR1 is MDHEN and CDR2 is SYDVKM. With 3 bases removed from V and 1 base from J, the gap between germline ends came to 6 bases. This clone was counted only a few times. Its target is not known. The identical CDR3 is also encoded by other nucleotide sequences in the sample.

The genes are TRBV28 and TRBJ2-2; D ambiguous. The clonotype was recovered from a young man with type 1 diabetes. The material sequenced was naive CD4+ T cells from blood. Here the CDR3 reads CASSFSRNTGELFF. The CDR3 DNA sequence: TGTGCCAGCAGTTTTTCCAGGAACACCGGGGAGCTGTTTTTT.